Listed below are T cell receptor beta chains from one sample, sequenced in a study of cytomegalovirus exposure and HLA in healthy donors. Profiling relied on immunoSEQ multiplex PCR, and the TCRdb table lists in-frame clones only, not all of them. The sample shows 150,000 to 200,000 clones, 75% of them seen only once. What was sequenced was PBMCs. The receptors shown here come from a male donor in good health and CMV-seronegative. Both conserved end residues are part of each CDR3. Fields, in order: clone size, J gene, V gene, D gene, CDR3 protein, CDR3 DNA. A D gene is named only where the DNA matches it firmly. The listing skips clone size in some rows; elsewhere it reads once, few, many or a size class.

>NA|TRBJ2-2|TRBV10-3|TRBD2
CAISGMTSGTGELFF
TGTGCCATCAGCGGGATGACTAGCGGCACCGGGGAGCTGTTTTTT
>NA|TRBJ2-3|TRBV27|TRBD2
CASSLSGSAGGADTQYF
TGTGCCAGCAGTTTATCGGGGTCGGCGGGGGGGGCAGATACGCAGTATTTT
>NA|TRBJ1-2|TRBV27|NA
CASSWGHGMDGYTF
TGTGCCAGCAGTTGGGGACACGGGATGGATGGCTACACCTTC
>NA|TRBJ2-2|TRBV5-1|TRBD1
CASSWTGNTGELFF
TGCGCCAGCAGCTGGACAGGGAACACCGGGGAGCTGTTTTTT
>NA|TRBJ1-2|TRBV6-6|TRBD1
CASSYSGDRAEVGYTF
TGTGCCAGCAGTTACTCGGGGGACAGGGCTGAGGTTGGCTACACCTTC
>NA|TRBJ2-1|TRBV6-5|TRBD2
CASSYSPSGTYNEQFF
TGTGCCAGCAGTTACTCTCCTAGCGGGACCTACAATGAGCAGTTCTTC
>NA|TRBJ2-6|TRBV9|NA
CASSVAMGANVLTF
TGTGCCAGCAGCGTAGCTATGGGGGCCAACGTCCTGACTTTC
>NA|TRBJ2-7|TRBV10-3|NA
CAIASRQDLYEQYF
TGTGCCATCGCGTCCCGACAGGACCTCTACGAGCAGTACTTC
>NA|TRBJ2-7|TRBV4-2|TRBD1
CASSQDRTGWYEQYF
TGTGCCAGCAGCCAAGATAGGACAGGGTGGTACGAGCAGTACTTC
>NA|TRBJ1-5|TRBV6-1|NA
CASTQGLSNQPQHF
TGTGCCAGCACCCAGGGTTTGAGCAATCAGCCCCAGCATTTT
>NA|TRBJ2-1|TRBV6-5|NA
CASSYLNGYNEQFF
TGTGCCAGCAGTTACTTGAACGGCTACAATGAGCAGTTCTTC
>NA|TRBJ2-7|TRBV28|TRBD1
CASSYDRVGAEQYF
TGTGCCAGCAGTTATGACAGGGTGGGTGCCGAGCAGTACTTC
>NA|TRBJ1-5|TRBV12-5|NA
CASLRGNQPQHF
TGTGCTAGCCTCAGGGGCAATCAGCCCCAGCATTTT
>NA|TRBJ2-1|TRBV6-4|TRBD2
CASSEFRSGVSEQFF
TGTGCCAGCAGTGAGTTTCGTAGCGGGGTTAGTGAGCAGTTCTTC
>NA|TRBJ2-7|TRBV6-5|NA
CASSSVQSSYEQYF
TGTGCCAGCAGTTCAGTACAGAGCTCCTACGAGCAGTACTTC
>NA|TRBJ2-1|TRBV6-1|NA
CASSEGFRYEQFF
TGTGCCAGCAGTGAAGGATTCCGGTATGAGCAGTTCTTC
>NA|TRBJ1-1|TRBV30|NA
CAWRAIKGRINTEAFF
TGTGCCTGGAGGGCAATCAAGGGGCGGATAAACACTGAAGCTTTCTTT
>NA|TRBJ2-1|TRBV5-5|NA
CASSPQGNEQFF
TGTGCCAGCAGCCCACAGGGCAATGAGCAGTTCTTC
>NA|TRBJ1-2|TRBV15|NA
CATSNAQGYGYTF
TGTGCCACCAGCAATGCACAGGGCTATGGCTACACCTTC
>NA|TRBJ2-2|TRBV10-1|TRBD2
CASSEAGVIGTGELFF
TGCGCCAGCAGTGAGGCGGGGGTAATCGGGACCGGGGAGCTGTTTTTT
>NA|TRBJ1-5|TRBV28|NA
CASFTGDTVPDQPQHF
TGTGCCAGCTTCACCGGGGACACCGTCCCGGATCAGCCCCAGCATTTT
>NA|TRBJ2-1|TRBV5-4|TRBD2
CASSPTSGTYNEQFF
TGTGCCAGCAGCCCTACTAGCGGGACCTACAATGAGCAGTTCTTC
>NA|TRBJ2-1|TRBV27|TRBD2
CASKKGASGHNEQFF
TGTGCCTCGAAAAAAGGGGCTAGCGGTCACAATGAGCAGTTCTTC
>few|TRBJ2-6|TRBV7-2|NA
CASSPYLGGAGANVLTF
TGTGCCAGCAGCCCCTACCTAGGAGGGGCGGGGGCCAACGTCCTGACTTTC
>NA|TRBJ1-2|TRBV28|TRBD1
CASSSDTRTGGGYTF
TGTGCCAGCAGTTCCGACACCCGCACAGGGGGGGGCTACACCTTC
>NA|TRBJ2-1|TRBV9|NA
CASSRVGSSPYNEQFF
TGTGCCAGCAGCCGTGTGGGGAGTAGCCCTTACAATGAGCAGTTCTTC
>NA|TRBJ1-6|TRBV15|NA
CATSRDSQYNSPLHF
TGTGCCACCAGCAGAGATTCACAGTATAATTCACCCCTCCACTTT
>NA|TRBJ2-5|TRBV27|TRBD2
CASSFLSGGGTKTQYF
TGTGCCAGCAGTTTTCTTAGCGGGGGGGGAACGAAGACCCAGTACTTC
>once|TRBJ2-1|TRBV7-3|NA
CASSGKVAGQEDEQFF
TGTGCCAGCAGCGGGAAAGTGGCGGGTCAGGAGGATGAGCAGTTCTTC
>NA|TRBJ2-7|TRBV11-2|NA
CASSFSYEQYF
TGTGCCAGCAGCTTTTCGTACGAGCAGTACTTC
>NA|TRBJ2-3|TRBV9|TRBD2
CASSHGFSGGAIDTQYF
TGTGCCAGCAGCCACGGGTTTAGCGGGGGGGCCATCGATACGCAGTATTTT
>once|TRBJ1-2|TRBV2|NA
CASTDQGPRYGYTF
TGTGCCAGCACCGACCAGGGCCCCCGCTATGGCTACACCTTC
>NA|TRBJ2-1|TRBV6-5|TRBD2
CASSSLAGGINEQFF
TGTGCCAGCAGTTCGCTAGCGGGAGGCATCAATGAGCAGTTCTTC
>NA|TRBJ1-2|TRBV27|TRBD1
CASRLSDRGRSSYGYTF
TGTGCCAGCAGACTATCCGACAGGGGGCGAAGCAGCTATGGCTACACCTTC
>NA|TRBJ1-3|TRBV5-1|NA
CASSLAGNSGNTIYF
TGCGCCAGCAGCTTGGCCGGTAACTCTGGAAACACCATATATTTT
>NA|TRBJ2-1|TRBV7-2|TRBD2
CASSLIAGGYNEQFF
TGTGCCAGCAGCTTAATAGCGGGAGGCTACAATGAGCAGTTCTTC
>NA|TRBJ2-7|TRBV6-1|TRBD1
CASSEPAGQGGEQYF
TGTGCCAGCAGTGAGCCCGCGGGACAGGGGGGCGAGCAGTACTTC
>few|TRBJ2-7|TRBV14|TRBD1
CASSAQGGPYEQYF
TGTGCCAGCTCTGCTCAAGGGGGCCCCTACGAGCAGTACTTC
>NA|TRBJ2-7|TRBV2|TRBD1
CASSEGWGDRDGEQYF
TGTGCCAGCAGTGAAGGGTGGGGGGACAGGGATGGCGAGCAGTACTTC
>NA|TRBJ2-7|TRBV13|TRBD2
CASSSSQTSGFYEQYF
TGTGCCAGCAGCTCCTCCCAGACTAGCGGTTTTTACGAGCAGTACTTC
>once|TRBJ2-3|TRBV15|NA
CATSRDSYDTQYF
TGTGCCACCAGCAGAGACTCCTATGATACGCAGTATTTT
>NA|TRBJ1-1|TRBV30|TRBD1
CAWSYRGPGEAFF
TGTGCCTGGAGTTACAGGGGTCCGGGGGAAGCTTTCTTT
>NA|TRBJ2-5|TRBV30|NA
CAWSVGVQETQYF
TGTGCCTGGAGTGTAGGGGTTCAAGAGACCCAGTACTTC